These 10 T cell receptor beta chains share one sample of origin, sequenced in a study of shared clonotypes between healthy human individuals. TCRdb's table, derived via immunoSEQ multiplex PCR, lists solely in-frame clones and lacks some. In the table there are approximately 2.1 million clones, more than 85% of which are singletons. The sequencing input was naive CD4+ T cells from PBMCs. Subset here: CD45RA+ positively selected. These receptors originate from a man between 18 and 35 years old in good health. Some clones in this sample may be carry-over from other donors' samples.

CDR3 in amino acids: CSVSRAGDTDTQYF. CDR3 DNA sequence: TGCAGCGTTAGTAGGGCAGGGGATACGGATACGCAGTATTTT. The chain carries TRBV29-1 and TRBJ2-3; possibly TRBD1 for D (6 bases). Trimming took 5 bases from V and 6 from J, leaving 18 bases between them. This CDR3 spans 14 amino acids. CDR1 is SQVTM, CDR2 ANQGSEA, per germline.

As concerns this clone: The sample contains more than one DNA sequence encoding this CDR3. The chain has TRBV4-2 and TRBJ2-2; D perhaps matches TRBD1 (5 bases). The V end lost 3 bases, the J end lost 3 bases, and 11 bases lay between the germline ends. Germline lookup yields CDR1 LGHNA and CDR2 YNFKEQ. This CDR3 is 15 amino acids long. The DNA of the CDR3 is TGTGCCAGCAGCCAGGGGCGCGGCGACACCGGGGAGCTGTTTTTT. Translating gives CASSQGRGDTGELFF.

This chain uses TRBV5-8 with TRBJ2-3; D possibly corresponds to TRBD1 (6 bases). The CDR3 is made up of 13 amino acids. Trimming took 4 bases from V and 6 from J, leaving 12 bases between them. The germline V gene has CDR1 SGHTS and CDR2 YDEGEE. CDR3 bases: TGTGCCAGCAGCCTCGCAGGGGCGGATACGCAGTATTTT. Amino acids: CASSLAGADTQYF.

The CDR3 spells CASSLQTGSQETQYF. CDR3 nucleotide sequence: TGTGCCAGCAGCCTACAGACAGGCTCTCAAGAGACCCAGTACTTC. The V gene is TRBV7-3, the J gene TRBJ2-5, with D perhaps TRBD1 (6 bases). CDR3 length: 15 amino acids. With 5 bases removed from V and 2 bases from J, the gap between germline ends came to 15 bases. Germline CDR1 and CDR2: SGHTA and FQGTGA.

Comments on this clone: Other DNA sequences of this sample code for an identical CDR3. V gene TRBV18 combines with J gene TRBJ1-1; possible D gene TRBD1, 5 bases. Trimming took off 3 bases at V and 3 bases at J, with 11 bases between the two ends. Looked up from germline, CDR1 is KGHSH and CDR2 is LQKENI. The CDR3 runs 14 residues. The CDR3 sequence: CASSPTDSYTEAFF. The CDR3 bases are TGTGCCAGCTCACCGACAGATTCCTACACTGAAGCTTTCTTT.

This sequence joins TRBV28 and TRBJ2-7, with D possibly TRBD1 on 6 matching bases. CDR3 length: 14 amino acids. Looked up from germline, CDR1 is MDHEN and CDR2 is SYDVKM. V lost 6 bases to trimming and J lost 2 bases, with 14 bases between them. The CDR3 protein is CASRVGTPTYEQYF. CDR3 nucleotides: TGTGCCAGCAGAGTGGGGACACCTACCTACGAGCAGTACTTC.

A note on this clone: Other DNA sequences in this specimen translate into the identical CDR3. In DNA, the CDR3 is TGTGCCAGCAGCGTAGATGGGGGAGGGACTGAAGCTTTCTTT. This sequence encodes CASSVDGGGTEAFF. The chain combines TRBV9 with TRBJ1-1; perhaps TRBD1 as D (5 bases). This CDR3 comprises 14 residues. V lost 0 bases to trimming and J lost 5 bases, with 11 bases between them. Germline loops: CDR1 SGDLS, CDR2 YYNGEE.

The rearrangement joins TRBV6-5 to TRBJ1-1; D uncertain. The CDR3 has 14 amino acids. Germline CDR1 and CDR2: MNHEY and SVGAGI. Trimming pared 2 bases from V and 6 bases from J, leaving 13 bases between. The CDR3 loop is CASSYTDSTSEAFF. CDR3 DNA: TGTGCCAGCAGTTACACCGATAGTACCTCTGAAGCTTTCTTT.

The CDR3 loop is CASSLWVGGSEAFF. CDR3 coding DNA: TGTGCCAGCAGTTTGTGGGTAGGGGGGTCTGAAGCTTTCTTT. V usage is TRBV28 and J usage is TRBJ1-1; weak D call: TRBD1 (6 bases). The CDR3 totals 14 residues. Deletions cut 3 bases from V and 6 bases from J, with 14 bases between. Germline V gene data show CDR1 as MDHEN and CDR2 as SYDVKM.

V usage is TRBV7-3 and J usage is TRBJ2-2, with D uncertain. The V gene lost 5 bases and the J gene lost 2 bases, with 6 bases spanning the gap. This CDR3 is built from 13 residues. CDR1 is SGHTA and CDR2 is FQGTGA in the germline V gene. In DNA form, the CDR3 reads TGTGCCAGCAGCCACAGAAACACCGGGGAGCTGTTTTTT. It translates to CASSHRNTGELFF. The complete variable domain, with remaining parts taken from reference TRBV7-3 and TRBJ2-2, reads GAGVSQTPSNKVTEKGKYVELRCDPISGHTALYWYRQSLGQGPEFLIYFQGTGAADDSGLPNDRFFAVRPEGSVSTLKIQRTERGDSAVYLCASSHRNTGELFFGEGSRLTVL.